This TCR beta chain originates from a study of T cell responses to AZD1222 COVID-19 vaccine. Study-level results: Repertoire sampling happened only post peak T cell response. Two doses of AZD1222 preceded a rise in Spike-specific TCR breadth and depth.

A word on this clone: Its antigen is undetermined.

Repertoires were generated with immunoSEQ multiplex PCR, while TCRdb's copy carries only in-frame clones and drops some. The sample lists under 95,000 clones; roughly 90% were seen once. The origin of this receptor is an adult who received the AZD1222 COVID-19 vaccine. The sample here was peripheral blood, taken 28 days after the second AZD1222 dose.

In DNA, the CDR3 is TGTGCCAGCAGTTATGGGGGACATCCGACCGGGGAGCTGTTTTTT. This translates into CASSYGGHPTGELFF. This rearrangement joins TRBV6-2 or TRBV6-3 to TRBJ2-2, with D possibly TRBD1 on 6 matching bases. The CDR3 covers 15 residues. Germline V lookup: CDR1 MNHEY, CDR2 SVGEGT. Trimming cost V 3 bases and J 5 bases, with 13 bases left between them.